This passage covers 32 T cell receptor beta chains from one sample sequenced in a study of T cells in Graves' hyperthyroidism and ophthalmopathy. TCR beta CDR3 region amplification was performed from RNA transcripts. Carried out on the TCR CDR3, a first-round RT-PCR used the HTBI primer set. TCRdb called the multiplex PCR reads again in MiXCR, with one record for every CDR3 protein. The profile shows over 700,000 distinct CDR3 sequences, approximately 40% of them singletons. Sequencing used blood. The receptors come from a man younger than 35 with Graves' hyperthyroidism.

CDR3 sequence reads: CANSPGATNEKLFF. CDR3 in DNA: TGTGCCAACTCTCCCGGGGCGACTAATGAAAAACTGTTTTTT. This rearrangement joins TRBV18 to TRBJ1-4, with D maybe TRBD1 (5 bases). This CDR3 is 14 amino acids long. In germline, CDR1 is KGHSH, CDR2 LQKENI. Trimming stripped 10 bases from V and 2 bases from J, with 14 bases between.

This clonotype was found many times. This chain uses TRBV29-1 with TRBJ2-5, with D unclear. V gave up 3 bases and J gave up 2 bases, with 13 bases separating them. This CDR3 region has 14 residues. Per the germline V gene, CDR1 is SQVTM and CDR2 is ANQGSEA. The CDR3 loop reads CSVEGLKDQETQYF. In DNA form, the CDR3 reads TGCAGCGTTGAGGGTTTGAAAGATCAAGAGACCCAGTACTTC.

The rearrangement links TRBV2 to TRBJ2-5; 7 nucleotides match TRBD2. The CDR3 length is 15 residues. The ends lost 5 bases at V and 5 bases at J; junction bases unmatched: 11. Germline CDR1 SNHLY, CDR2 FYNNEI. The chain's CDR3 is CASSTLPGGGETQYF. The CDR3 coding sequence is TGTGCCAGCAGTACCTTACCGGGAGGAGGGGAGACCCAGTACTTC.

This clonotype was detected a few times. The chain is built from TRBV7-3 and TRBJ2-2; TRBD2 might be the D (6 bases). This CDR3 is built from 14 residues. Trimming pared 3 bases from V and 5 bases from J, leaving 10 bases between. Germline V CDR1 and CDR2: SGHTA, FQGTGA. CDR3 protein: CASSFGTLTGELFF. CDR3 bases: TGTGCCAGCAGCTTCGGGACTCTTACCGGGGAGCTGTTTTTT.

This clonotype was picked up many times. This rearrangement joins TRBV20-1 to TRBJ1-2; D is perhaps TRBD1 (6 bases). Trimming removed 3 bases at V and 3 bases at J, with 11 bases between. The CDR3 is 13 amino acids. Germline lookup yields CDR1 DFQATT and CDR2 SNEGSKA (reference sequence). Here the CDR3 DNA reads TGCAGTGCTAGGAGGGGGGCCGACTATGGCTACACCTTC. This gives the protein CSARRGADYGYTF.

In the case of this clonotype: Germline is not matched at one junction end, which may reflect a read error. V is TRBV10-2 and J is TRBJ2-2; D remains ambiguous. The germline CDR1 and CDR2 sequences are WSHSY and SAAADI. This CDR3 has 14 residues. The CDR3 loop reads CASSYSPQAGELFF. CDR3 sequence (DNA): TGTGCCAGCAGTTACTCTCCTCAGGCCGGGGAGCTGTTTTTT.

This sequence joins TRBV28 and TRBJ1-1; D not certain. Trimming left V 2 bases short and J 9 bases short, with 16 bases between. Germline V gene lookup returns CDR1 MDHEN and CDR2 SYDVKM. The CDR3 runs 14 residues. This chain's CDR3 is CASSLREVDLKAFF. The CDR3 nucleotides read TGTGCCAGCAGTTTACGGGAGGTGGATTTGAAAGCTTTCTTT.

This clonotype was seen ten or more times. The rearrangement uses TRBV11-2 and TRBJ2-7; no reliable D call. V lost 3 bases, J lost 6 bases, and 3 bases lay in between. Germline V gene lookup returns CDR1 SGHAT and CDR2 FQNNGV. The CDR3 sequence is 10 residues long. In DNA, the CDR3 is TGTGCCAGCAGCTTGGGCGAGCAGTACTTC. Translation: CASSLGEQYF.

This clonotype was seen repeatedly, ten times or more. The genes are TRBV19 and TRBJ1-5, with TRBD1 matching 8 bases. In germline, CDR1 is LNHDA, CDR2 SQIVND (reference sequence). The V segment lost 2 bases and the J segment 6 bases; nucleotides outside the gene matches: 6. The length of the CDR3 is 15 residues. The CDR3 DNA reads as TGTGCCAGTAGTATATGGACAGGGCGTGTTCAGCCCCAGCATTTT. It translates to CASSIWTGRVQPQHF.

The chain has TRBV29-1 and TRBJ2-5; 8 nucleotides align to TRBD1. V shed 6 bases and J 3 bases; nucleotides not matched to a gene: 6. The V gene's germline CDR1 is SQVTM and CDR2 ANQGSEA. The CDR3 is made up of 13 amino acids. The CDR3 loop reads CSVREQGEETQYF. The DNA for the CDR3 is TGCAGCGTGAGGGAACAGGGGGAAGAGACCCAGTACTTC.

Concerning this clonotype itself: This may be a read error: a much more frequent sequence differs by one nucleotide. This chain joins TRBV12-3 or TRBV12-4 and TRBJ1-2; the D is unclear. The V gene lost 8 bases and the J gene lost 7 bases, with 14 bases spanning the gap. This CDR3 is built from 12 residues. The CDR3 DNA sequence: TGTGCCAGCGCTAAAGGGAGCTCTGGCTACACCTTC. It yields the protein CASAKGSSGYTF.

The rearrangement joins TRBV19 to TRBJ1-1; D is undetermined. Germline V lookup: CDR1 LNHDA, CDR2 SQIVND (reference sequence). Deletions cut 10 bases from V and 2 bases from J, with 8 bases between. The CDR3 totals 11 residues. In DNA, the CDR3 is TGTGCCACGGGCCCTAACACTGAAGCTTTCTTT. Translation gives CATGPNTEAFF.

The V call is TRBV2, the J call TRBJ2-7; the D is unclear. Germline values: CDR1 SNHLY, CDR2 FYNNEI. The CDR3 consists of 12 residues. V dropped 2 bases and J dropped 3 bases, with 5 bases sitting between them. The CDR3 nucleotides are TGTGCCAGCAGTGAAAACAACTACGAGCAGTACTTC. Translated: CASSENNYEQYF.

The rearrangement uses TRBV5-1 and TRBJ2-5; D possibly uses TRBD1 or TRBD2 (6 bases each). The length of the CDR3 is 14 residues. The V and J ends lost 1 base and 7 bases respectively, with 14 bases between them. Per germline, CDR1 SGHRS and CDR2 YFSETQ. CDR3 sequence: CASSLRAGGGTQYF. CDR3 sequence (DNA): TGCGCCAGCAGCTTGAGGGCAGGAGGGGGGACCCAGTACTTC.

This clonotype was found many times. The rearrangement links TRBV29-1 to TRBJ2-7; TRBD1 matches 7 bases. The V and J ends lost 7 bases and 0 bases, in that order; junction bases with no gene match: 6. Germline lookup yields CDR1 SQVTM and CDR2 ANQGSEA. The CDR3 spans 13 residues. The CDR3 here is CSADREGSYEQYF. DNA for the CDR3: TGCAGCGCAGACAGGGAAGGCTCCTACGAGCAGTACTTC.

The sample holds one count of this clonotype. This chain uses TRBV10-3 with TRBJ1-2; D is undetermined. The CDR3 runs 13 residues. V lost 4 bases and J 6 bases, leaving 12 bases between the germline ends. Germline values: CDR1 ENHRY, CDR2 SYGVKD. CDR3 sequence: CAISGLAANGYTF. The CDR3 DNA reads as TGTGCCATCAGTGGGCTAGCGGCCAATGGCTACACCTTC.

The sample holds a few counts of this clonotype. One junction end does not reproduce the germline sequence, and a read error may be involved. The chain has TRBV15 and TRBJ1-2; 8 nucleotides line up with TRBD1. The CDR3 length is 16 residues. The germline CDR1 and CDR2 sequences are LNHNV and YYDKDF (reference sequence). CDR3 region: CASSQVSDRAFYGYTF. CDR3 DNA: TGTGCCAGCAGCCAAGTCTCGGACAGGGCTTTTTATGGCTACACCTTC.

The chain joins TRBV14 to TRBJ1-1, with 7 bases that match TRBD1. The V segment lost 3 bases and the J segment 2 bases; nucleotides outside the gene matches: 18. This CDR3 has 19 residues. Germline assignment: CDR1 SGHDN and CDR2 FVKESK. CDR3 in DNA: TGTGCCAGCAGCCAGGAACCGGGACAGTTACTTATGCCTAACACTGAAGCTTTCTTT. Translating it yields CASSQEPGQLLMPNTEAFF.

In its sample, this clonotype was seen a few times. This chain links TRBV7-6 with TRBJ2-5; tentative D call: TRBD2 (5 bases). CDR1 and CDR2 (germline): SGHVS, FNYEAQ. The CDR3 contains 14 residues. Trimming took 0 bases from V and 5 from J, leaving 10 bases between them. The CDR3 region has the DNA TGTGCCAGCAGCTTAGCTAGCGTTCTGGAGACCCAGTACTTC. Translating gives CASSLASVLETQYF.

This clonotype was recorded a few times. The chain employs TRBV12-3 or TRBV12-4 and TRBJ1-5, with 9 bases identical to TRBD1. Trimming cost V 5 bases and J 4 bases; bases outside gene matches: 9. The CDR3 has 16 residues. In DNA, the CDR3 is TGTGCCAGCAGTGCCGGGACAGGGAGAAGGAATCAGCCCCAGCATTTT. As protein: CASSAGTGRRNQPQHF.

The V and J genes are TRBV9 and TRBJ2-2; D is unclear. There are 14 residues in the CDR3. The germline gives CDR1 SGDLS, CDR2 YYNGEE. V was trimmed by 4 bases and J by 8 bases, leaving 15 bases between them. CDR3 sequence (DNA): TGTGCCAGCAGCTTCCACCGACTGGCGGGGGAGCTGTTTTTT. This codes for CASSFHRLAGELFF.

This clonotype was observed many times. The chain joins TRBV5-1 to TRBJ1-2; D remains ambiguous. Per germline, CDR1 SGHRS and CDR2 YFSETQ. CDR3 length: 13 amino acids. V lost 0 bases and J lost 5, with 8 bases in between. Here the CDR3 DNA reads TGCGCCAGCAGCTTGGACAGAGCATATGGCTACACCTTC. This sequence encodes CASSLDRAYGYTF. Variable domain in full (rest from reference TRBV5-1 and TRBJ1-2): KAGVTQTPRYLIKTRGQQVTLSCSPISGHRSVSWYQQTPGQGLQFLFEYFSETQRNKGNFPGRFSGRQFSNSRSEMNVSTLELGDSALYLCASSLDRAYGYTFGSGTRLTVV.

This clonotype came up a few times. V gene TRBV19 combines with J gene TRBJ1-5; TRBD1 matches at 7 bases. The CDR3 covers 14 residues. Unmatched junction bases numbered 6, after V lost 3 bases and J lost 7 bases. CDR1 is LNHDA and CDR2 is SQIVND in the germline V gene (reference sequence). The CDR3 DNA sequence: TGTGCCAGTAGTATTACCCAGGGGGGCCAGCCCCAGCATTTT. Protein: CASSITQGGQPQHF.

The chain has TRBV7-9 and TRBJ1-1; the D gene is possibly TRBD1 (5 bases). The V end was cut by 7 bases, the J end by 5 bases, with 14 bases between. The CDR3 length is 13 residues. The germline CDR1 and CDR2 sequences are SEHNR and FQNEAQ (reference sequence). CDR3 residues: CASNLGVGTEAFF. In DNA form, the CDR3 reads TGTGCCAGCAATTTGGGGGTGGGGACTGAAGCTTTCTTT.

This clonotype was seen more than once but under ten times. A much larger clone sits a single nucleotide away, making a read error possible. The chain combines TRBV7-3 with TRBJ2-5, with 14 bases aligning to TRBD2. The CDR3 is 15 residues long. CDR1 and CDR2 from the germline V gene are SGHTA and FQGTGA. CDR3 DNA sequence: TGTGCCAGCAGCGACGGGACTAGCGGGAGAGAGACCCGGTACTTC. Its protein product is CASSDGTSGRETRYF.

The V call is TRBV29-1, the J call TRBJ1-1; D is perhaps TRBD1 (5 bases). The CDR3 covers 14 residues. CDR1 and CDR2 from the germline V gene are SQVTM and ANQGSEA. Trimming took 4 bases from V and 4 from J, leaving 16 bases between them. As DNA, the CDR3 is TGCAGCGTTGTTCGGCAGGGACTAGGCACTGAAGCTTTCTTT. Residues: CSVVRQGLGTEAFF. Variable domain in full (rest from reference TRBV29-1 and TRBJ1-1): SAVISQKPSRDICQRGTSLTIQCQVDSQVTMMFWYRQQPGQSLTLIATANQGSEATYESGFVIDKFPISRPNLTFSTLTVSNMSPEDSSIYLCSVVRQGLGTEAFFGQGTRLTVV.

This chain links TRBV11-2 with TRBJ2-6; 10 bases are a match to TRBD2. The ends lost 5 bases at V and 0 bases at J; junction bases unmatched: 13. This CDR3 is 20 amino acids long. In germline, CDR1 is SGHAT, CDR2 FQNNGV. DNA for the CDR3: TGTGCCAGCAGCCAAGATTTGCTAGCGGGAGCCCTCTCTGGGGCCAACGTCCTGACTTTC. Its protein is CASSQDLLAGALSGANVLTF.

This clonotype was observed at least ten times. This chain links TRBV24-1 with TRBJ2-7; D unclear. V lost 3 bases to trimming and J lost 1 base, with 12 bases between them. The CDR3 extends over 15 amino acids. The V gene's germline CDR1 is KGHDR and CDR2 SFDVKD. The CDR3 region has the DNA TGTGCCACCAGTGATATATTCCAGAATTCCTACGAGCAGTACTTC. Its protein product is CATSDIFQNSYEQYF.

This clonotype has at least ten counts. The chain joins TRBV7-2 to TRBJ1-5; D is unclear. V lost 2 bases, J lost 2 bases, and 10 bases lay in between. The germline gives CDR1 SGHTA, CDR2 FQGNSA. The CDR3 loop spans 15 amino acids. The DNA of the CDR3 is TGTGCCAGCAGCTTAAGGGCCGGAGGCAATCAGCCCCAGCATTTT. Translated, it gives CASSLRAGGNQPQHF.

The CDR3 loop is CASSYSAGGTGNTIYF. CDR3 in DNA: TGTGCCAGCAGTTATTCCGCAGGGGGAACAGGAAACACCATATATTTT. The J gene is TRBJ1-3, the V gene TRBV6-5; 7 bases fit TRBD1. The CDR3 totals 16 residues. J gave up 4 bases and V 3 bases, and 9 bases lay outside the gene matches. Germline CDR1 and CDR2: MNHEY and SVGAGI.

This clonotype was seen only a few times. This chain uses TRBV20-1 with TRBJ1-1; TRBD1 is a possible D gene (5 bases). The CDR3 extends over 12 amino acids. Trimming stripped 5 bases from V and 7 bases from J, with 14 bases between. Germline CDR1 reads DFQATT; CDR2 reads SNEGSKA (reference sequence). This CDR3 is CSAQPRAGEAFF. The CDR3 DNA reads TGCAGTGCTCAACCCAGGGCCGGTGAAGCTTTCTTT.

A word on this clonotype: This may be a read error, as it is one base from a much larger clone. The chain links TRBV9 to TRBJ1-1; 10 positions match TRBD1. Germline V gene data show CDR1 as SGDLS and CDR2 as YYNGEE. The ends lost 4 bases at V and 4 bases at J; junction bases unmatched: 7. The CDR3 is made up of 15 amino acids. This CDR3 reads CASSYGTGVATEAFF. DNA for the CDR3: TGTGCCAGCAGCTACGGGACAGGGGTGGCCACTGAAGCTTTCTTT.